One TCR beta chain is described in this entry. The entry originates in a study of blood T cell repertoires in COVID-19. The method was immunoSEQ multiplex PCR; TCRdb's version includes in-frame clones alone and lacks a portion of them. This sample yields 150,000 or so clones, of which about 80% are seen a single time; 3% to 3.5% belongs to the top ten. This CDR3 is 14 amino acids long. Trimming shortened V by 2 bases and J by 5 bases, and 12 bases separated the two germline ends. Germline CDR1 reads SEHNR; CDR2 reads FQNEAQ (reference sequence). The clonotype comes from an elderly woman with acute or convalescent COVID-19. Source material: peripheral blood. This chain links TRBV7-9 with TRBJ1-1; tentatively, D is TRBD1 (6 bases). DNA of the CDR3: TGTGCCAGCAGCTTAATCCAGGGGCAGACTGAAGCTTTCTTT. Its translation: CASSLIQGQTEAFF.